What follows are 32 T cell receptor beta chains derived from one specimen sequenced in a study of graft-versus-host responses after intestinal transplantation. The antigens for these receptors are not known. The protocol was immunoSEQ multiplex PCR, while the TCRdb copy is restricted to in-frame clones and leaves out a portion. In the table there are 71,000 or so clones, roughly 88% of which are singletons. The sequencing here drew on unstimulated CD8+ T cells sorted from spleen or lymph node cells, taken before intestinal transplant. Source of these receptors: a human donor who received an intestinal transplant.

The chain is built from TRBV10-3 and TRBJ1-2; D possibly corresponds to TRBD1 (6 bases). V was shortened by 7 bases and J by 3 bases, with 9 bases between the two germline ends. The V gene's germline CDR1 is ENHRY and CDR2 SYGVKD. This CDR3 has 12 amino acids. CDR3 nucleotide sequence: TGTGCCATCACAGAGGGGGACTATGGCTACACCTTC. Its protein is CAITEGDYGYTF.

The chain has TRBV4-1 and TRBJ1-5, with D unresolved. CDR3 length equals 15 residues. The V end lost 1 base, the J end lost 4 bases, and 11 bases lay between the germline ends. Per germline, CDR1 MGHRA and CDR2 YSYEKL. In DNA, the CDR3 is TGCGCCAGCAGCCAAGTCGAGGGCCCTAATCAGCCCCAGCATTTT. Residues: CASSQVEGPNQPQHF.

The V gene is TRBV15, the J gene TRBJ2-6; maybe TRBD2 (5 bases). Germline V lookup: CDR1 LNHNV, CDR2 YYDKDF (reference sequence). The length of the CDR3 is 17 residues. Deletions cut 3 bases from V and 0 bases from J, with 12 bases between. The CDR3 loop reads CATSSEGRTSGANVLTF. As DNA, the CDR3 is TGTGCCACCAGCAGTGAGGGCAGGACCTCTGGGGCCAACGTCCTGACTTTC.

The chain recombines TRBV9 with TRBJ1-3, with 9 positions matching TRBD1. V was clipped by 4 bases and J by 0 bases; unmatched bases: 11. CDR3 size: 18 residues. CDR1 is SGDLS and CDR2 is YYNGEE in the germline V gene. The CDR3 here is CASSPGGTGRYSGNTIYF. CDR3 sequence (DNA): TGTGCCAGCAGCCCCGGCGGGACAGGGCGCTACTCTGGAAACACCATATATTTT.

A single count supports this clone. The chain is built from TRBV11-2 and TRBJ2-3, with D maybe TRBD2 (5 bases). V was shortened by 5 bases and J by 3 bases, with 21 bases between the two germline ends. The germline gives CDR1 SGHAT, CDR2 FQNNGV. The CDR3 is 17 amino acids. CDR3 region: CASSGGGEPLATDTQYF. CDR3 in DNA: TGTGCCAGCAGCGGTGGAGGCGAACCCCTTGCGACAGATACGCAGTATTTT. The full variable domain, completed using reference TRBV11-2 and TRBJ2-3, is EAGVAQSPRYKIIEKRQSVAFWCNPISGHATLYWYQQILGQGPKLLIQFQNNGVVDDSQLPKDRFSAERLKGVDSTLKIQPAKLEDSAVYLCASSGGGEPLATDTQYFGPGTRLTVL.

CDR3 in DNA: TGCGCCAGCAGCCCAGCCGGGGGAAACGAGCAGTACTTC. Amino acid sequence: CASSPAGGNEQYF. The V call is TRBV4-1, the J call TRBJ2-7; D is possibly TRBD2 (6 bases). This CDR3 region has 13 residues. The V and J ends lost 4 bases and 5 bases respectively, with 12 bases between them. CDR1 is MGHRA, CDR2 YSYEKL, per germline.

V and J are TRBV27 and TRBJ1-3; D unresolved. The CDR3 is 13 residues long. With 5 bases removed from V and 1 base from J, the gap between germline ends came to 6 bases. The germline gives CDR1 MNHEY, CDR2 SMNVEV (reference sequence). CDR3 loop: CASSAGSGNTIYF. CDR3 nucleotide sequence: TGTGCCAGCAGTGCGGGTTCTGGAAACACCATATATTTT.

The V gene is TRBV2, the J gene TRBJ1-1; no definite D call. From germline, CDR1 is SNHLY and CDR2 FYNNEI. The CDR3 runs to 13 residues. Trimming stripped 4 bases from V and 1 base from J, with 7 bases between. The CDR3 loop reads CASSGGRNTEAFF. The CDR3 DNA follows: TGTGCCAGCAGTGGCGGGCGGAACACTGAAGCTTTCTTT.

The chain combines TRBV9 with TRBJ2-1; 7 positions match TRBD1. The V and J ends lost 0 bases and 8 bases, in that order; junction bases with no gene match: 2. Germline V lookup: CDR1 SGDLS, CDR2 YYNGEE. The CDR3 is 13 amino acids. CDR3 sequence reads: CASSVEGADEQFF. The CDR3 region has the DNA TGTGCCAGCAGCGTAGAGGGGGCCGATGAGCAGTTCTTC. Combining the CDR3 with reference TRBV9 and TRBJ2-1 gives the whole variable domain DSGVTQTPKHLITATGQRVTLRCSPRSGDLSVYWYQQSLDQGLQFLIQYYNGEERAKGNILERFSAQQFPDLHSELNLSSLELGDSALYFCASSVEGADEQFFGPGTRLTVL.

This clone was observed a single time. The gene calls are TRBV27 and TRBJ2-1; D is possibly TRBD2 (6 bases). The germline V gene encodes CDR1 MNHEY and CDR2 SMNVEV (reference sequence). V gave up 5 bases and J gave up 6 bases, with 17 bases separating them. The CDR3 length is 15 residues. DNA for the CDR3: TGTGCCAGCAGTCCGGGACTCCTAGTCCCCAATGAGCAGTTCTTC. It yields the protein CASSPGLLVPNEQFF.

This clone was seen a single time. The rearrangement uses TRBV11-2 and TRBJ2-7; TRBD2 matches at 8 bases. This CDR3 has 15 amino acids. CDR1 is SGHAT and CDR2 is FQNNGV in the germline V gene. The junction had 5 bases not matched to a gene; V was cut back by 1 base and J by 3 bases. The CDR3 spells CASSLAVAGGYEQYF. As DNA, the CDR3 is TGTGCCAGCAGCTTAGCGGTCGCGGGGGGCTACGAGCAGTACTTC.

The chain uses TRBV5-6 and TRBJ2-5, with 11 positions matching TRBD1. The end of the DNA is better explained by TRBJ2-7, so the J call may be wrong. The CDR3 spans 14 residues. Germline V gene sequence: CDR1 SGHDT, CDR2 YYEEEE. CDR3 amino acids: CASTPGTGGYEQYF. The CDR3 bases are TGTGCCAGCACCCCCGGGACAGGGGGTTACGAGCAGTACTTC.

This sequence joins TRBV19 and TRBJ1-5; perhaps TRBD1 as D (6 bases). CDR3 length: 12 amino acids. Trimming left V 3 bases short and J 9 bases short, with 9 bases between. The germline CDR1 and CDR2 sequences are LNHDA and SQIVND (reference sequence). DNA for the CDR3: TGTGCCAGTAGTATGGGGGCAGGGCCCCAGCATTTT. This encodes CASSMGAGPQHF.

DNA for the CDR3: TGTGCCAGCAGTATCCAGGGTGGGAATTCACCCCTCCACTTT. Protein: CASSIQGGNSPLHF. This chain joins TRBV27 and TRBJ1-6; perhaps TRBD1 as D (5 bases). Germline assignment: CDR1 MNHEY and CDR2 SMNVEV (reference sequence). Trimming cost V 5 bases and J 7 bases, with 12 bases left between them. This CDR3 comprises 14 residues.

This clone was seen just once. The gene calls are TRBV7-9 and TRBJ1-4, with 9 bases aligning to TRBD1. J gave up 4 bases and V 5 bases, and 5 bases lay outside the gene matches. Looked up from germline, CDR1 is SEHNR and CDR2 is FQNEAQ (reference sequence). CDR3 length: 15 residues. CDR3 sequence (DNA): TGTGCCAGCAGCCCTAGGGACAGGGATAATGAAAAACTGTTTTTT. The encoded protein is CASSPRDRDNEKLFF.

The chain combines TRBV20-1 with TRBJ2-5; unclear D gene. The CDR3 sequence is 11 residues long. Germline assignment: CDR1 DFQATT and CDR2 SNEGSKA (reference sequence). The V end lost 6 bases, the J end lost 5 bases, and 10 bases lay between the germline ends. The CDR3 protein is CSALVYETQYF. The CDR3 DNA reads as TGCAGTGCCCTAGTCTACGAGACCCAGTACTTC.

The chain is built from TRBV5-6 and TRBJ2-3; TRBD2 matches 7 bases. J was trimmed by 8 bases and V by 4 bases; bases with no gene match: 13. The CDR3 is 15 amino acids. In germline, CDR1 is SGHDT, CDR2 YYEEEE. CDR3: CASSRGVRAGATQYF. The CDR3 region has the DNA TGTGCCAGCAGCCGGGGGGTGAGGGCAGGCGCTACGCAGTATTTT.

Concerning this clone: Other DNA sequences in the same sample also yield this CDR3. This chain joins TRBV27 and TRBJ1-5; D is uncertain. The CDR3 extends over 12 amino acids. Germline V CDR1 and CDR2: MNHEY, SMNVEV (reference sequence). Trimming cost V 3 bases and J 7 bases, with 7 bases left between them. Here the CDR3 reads CASSFPGQPQHF. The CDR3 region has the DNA TGTGCCAGCAGTTTCCCGGGGCAGCCCCAGCATTTT.

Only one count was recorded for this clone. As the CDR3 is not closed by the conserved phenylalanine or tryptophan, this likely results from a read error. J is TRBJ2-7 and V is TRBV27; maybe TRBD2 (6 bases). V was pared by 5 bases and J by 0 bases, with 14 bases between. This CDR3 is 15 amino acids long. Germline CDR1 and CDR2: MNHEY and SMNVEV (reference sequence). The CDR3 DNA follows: TGTGCCAGCAGTCCCCCGGGGGTGAGCTCCTACGAGCAGTACCTC. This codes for CASSPPGVSSYEQYL.

The CDR3 DNA reads as TGTGCCAGTAGTATGCGCCTCAGGGACGAGCAGTACTTC. It codes for CASSMRLRDEQYF. The V and J genes are TRBV19 and TRBJ2-7, with D tentatively TRBD1 (5 bases). Deletions cut 3 bases from V and 5 bases from J, with 11 bases between. The germline V gene has CDR1 LNHDA and CDR2 SQIVND (reference sequence). The CDR3 length is 13 residues. The whole variable domain, remainder taken from reference TRBV19 and TRBJ2-7, is DGGITQSPKYLFRKEGQNVTLSCEQNLNHDAMYWYRQDPGQGLRLIYYSQIVNDFQKGDIAEGYSVSREKKESFPLTVTSAQKNPTAFYLCASSMRLRDEQYFGPGTRLTVT.

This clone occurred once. CDR3 region: CASSSRLGTQYF. For the CDR3, the DNA is TGTGCCAGCAGCTCCAGACTAGGGACCCAGTACTTC. The rearrangement joins TRBV7-2 to TRBJ2-5, with D possibly matching TRBD2 (6 bases). The length of the CDR3 is 12 residues. The V gene lost 4 bases and the J gene lost 7 bases, with 10 bases spanning the gap. Germline-derived CDR1 and CDR2 are SGHTA and FQGNSA.

The CDR3 here is CASSLGGVSTDTQYF. The CDR3 region has the DNA TGTGCCAGCAGCTTGGGGGGGGTTTCCACAGATACGCAGTATTTT. V and J are TRBV5-4 and TRBJ2-3; perhaps TRBD2 as D (6 bases). CDR1 SGHNT and CDR2 YYREEE come from the germline V gene (reference sequence). V shed 0 bases and J shed 2 bases, with 10 bases lying between them. The CDR3 covers 15 residues.

DNA of the CDR3: TGTGCCAGCAGCCTAGGGGGAAAGGAGGCCGGGGAGCTGTTTTTT. Residues: CASSLGGKEAGELFF. J is TRBJ2-2 and V is TRBV27, with D possibly matching TRBD1 (6 bases). In germline, CDR1 is MNHEY, CDR2 SMNVEV (reference sequence). Trimming left V 6 bases short and J 6 bases short, with 17 bases between. The CDR3 runs to 15 residues.

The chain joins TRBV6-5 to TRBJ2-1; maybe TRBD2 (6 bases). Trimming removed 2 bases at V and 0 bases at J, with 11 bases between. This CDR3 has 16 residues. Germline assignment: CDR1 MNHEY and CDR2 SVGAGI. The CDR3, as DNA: TGTGCCAGCAGTTACGAGGGACTTAGCTCCTACAATGAGCAGTTCTTC. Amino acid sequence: CASSYEGLSSYNEQFF.

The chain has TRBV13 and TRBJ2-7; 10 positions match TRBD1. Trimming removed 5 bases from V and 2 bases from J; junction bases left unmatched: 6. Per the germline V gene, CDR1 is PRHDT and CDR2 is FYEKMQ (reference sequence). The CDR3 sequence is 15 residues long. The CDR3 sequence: CASSPRGQGTYEQYF. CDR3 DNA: TGTGCCAGCAGCCCGAGGGGACAGGGGACCTACGAGCAGTACTTC.

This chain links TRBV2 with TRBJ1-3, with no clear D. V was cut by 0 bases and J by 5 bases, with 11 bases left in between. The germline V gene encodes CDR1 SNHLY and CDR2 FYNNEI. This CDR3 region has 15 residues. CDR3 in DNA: TGTGCCAGCAGTGAAGCGCTTGGCTTGAGAAACACCATATATTTT. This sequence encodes CASSEALGLRNTIYF. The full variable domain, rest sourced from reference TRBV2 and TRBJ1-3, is EPEVTQTPSHQVTQMGQEVILRCVPISNHLYFYWYRQILGQKVEFLVSFYNNEISEKSEIFDDQFSVERPDGSNFTLKIRSTKLEDSAMYFCASSEALGLRNTIYFGEGSWLTVV.

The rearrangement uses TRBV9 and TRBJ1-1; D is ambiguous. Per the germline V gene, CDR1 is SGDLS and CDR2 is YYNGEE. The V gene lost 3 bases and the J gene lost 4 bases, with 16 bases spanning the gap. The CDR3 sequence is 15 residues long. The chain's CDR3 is CASSAPGGMSTEAFF. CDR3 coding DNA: TGTGCCAGCAGCGCCCCGGGAGGGATGAGCACTGAAGCTTTCTTT.

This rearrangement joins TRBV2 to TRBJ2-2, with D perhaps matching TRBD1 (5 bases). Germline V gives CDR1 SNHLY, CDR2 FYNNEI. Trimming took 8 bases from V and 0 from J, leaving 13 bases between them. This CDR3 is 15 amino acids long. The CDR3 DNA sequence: TGTGCCAGCGACGACAGCGCATCGAACACCGGGGAGCTGTTTTTT. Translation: CASDDSASNTGELFF.

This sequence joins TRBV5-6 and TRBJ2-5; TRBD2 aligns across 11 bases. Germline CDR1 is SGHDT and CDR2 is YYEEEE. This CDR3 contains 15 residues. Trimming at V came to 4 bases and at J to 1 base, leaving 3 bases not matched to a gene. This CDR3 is CASSNLAGGQETQYF. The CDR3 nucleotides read TGTGCCAGCAGCAACCTAGCGGGGGGCCAAGAGACCCAGTACTTC.

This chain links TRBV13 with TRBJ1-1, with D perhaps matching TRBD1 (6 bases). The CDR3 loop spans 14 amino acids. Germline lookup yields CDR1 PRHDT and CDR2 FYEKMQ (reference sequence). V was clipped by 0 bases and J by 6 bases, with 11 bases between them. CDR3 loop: CASSLGQGFAEAFF. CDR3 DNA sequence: TGTGCCAGCAGCTTAGGTCAGGGGTTCGCTGAAGCTTTCTTT.

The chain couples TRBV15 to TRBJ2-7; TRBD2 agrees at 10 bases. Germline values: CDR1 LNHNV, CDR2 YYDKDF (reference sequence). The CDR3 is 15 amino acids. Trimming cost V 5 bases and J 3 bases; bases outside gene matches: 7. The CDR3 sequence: CATSDRTSGYYEQYF. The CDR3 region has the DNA TGTGCCACCAGCGATAGGACTAGCGGCTACTACGAGCAGTACTTC.

The CDR3 loop is CSVASGRNTGELFF. In DNA, the CDR3 is TGCAGCGTTGCGAGCGGGAGGAACACCGGGGAGCTGTTTTTT. This chain joins TRBV29-1 and TRBJ2-2; 8 nucleotides align to TRBD2. V shed 4 bases and J 1 base; nucleotides not matched to a gene: 2. Germline assignment: CDR1 SQVTM and CDR2 ANQGSEA. The CDR3 is made up of 14 amino acids.